The rows below give T cell receptor beta chains drawn from one sample of a study of cytomegalovirus exposure and HLA in healthy donors. The repertoire was sequenced with immunoSEQ multiplex PCR; TCRdb's copy has only in-frame clones and lacks some. Here the sample spans around 220,000 clones, approximately 80% being singletons. The sample consisted of PBMCs. The receptors stem from a girl aged 5 to 17 in good health and CMV-seronegative. Each CDR3 is given with its conserved first and last residue. The D gene is left open where the match is weak. The size entry is marked missing in some rows and otherwise reads once, few, many or a size class.

abundance	j_gene	v_gene	d_gene	CDR3nt	CDR3aa
-	TRBJ2-1	TRBV4-1	TRBD1	TGCGCCAGCAGCCAGGGGGACAGGATAACGAACAATGAGCAGTTCTTC	CASSQGDRITNNEQFF
-	TRBJ2-7	TRBV28	TRBD2	TGTGCCAGCAGTCTAGCGGGGGAGTTATACGAGCAGTACTTC	CASSLAGELYEQYF
-	TRBJ2-2	TRBV7-9	TRBD1	TGTGCCAGCAGCTTAGGGGGACACACAGGGGACCCGAACACCGGGGAGCTGTTTTTT	CASSLGGHTGDPNTGELFF
-	TRBJ1-1	TRBV27	-	TGTGCCAGCAGTTTAGAGGGCGCTGGGGTCATGAACACTGAAGCTTTCTTT	CASSLEGAGVMNTEAFF
-	TRBJ1-5	TRBV18	-	TGTGCCAGCTCATCTGGGGAGGGTGATCAGCCCCAGCATTTT	CASSSGEGDQPQHF
-	TRBJ2-5	TRBV28	-	TGTGCCAGCAGGTCTTGGGGCGTCCCTGGGACCCAGTACTTC	CASRSWGVPGTQYF
few	TRBJ1-1	TRBV21-1	-	TGTGCCAGCAGCAAAGCGCCTCAGGGACAGGGGGGCGAAGCTTTCTTT	CASSKAPQGQGGEAFF
-	TRBJ2-1	TRBV5-1	TRBD2	TGCGCCAGCAGCTCCGGGACTAGCGATGAGCAGTTCTTC	CASSSGTSDEQFF
-	TRBJ2-1	TRBV19	TRBD2	TGTGCCAGTAATCCTAGCGGGATCCACAATGAGCAGTTCTTC	CASNPSGIHNEQFF
-	TRBJ1-5	TRBV5-4	-	TGTGCCAGCAGCTTGCGCGGGGGCGCGGAGCCCCAGCATTTT	CASSLRGGAEPQHF
-	TRBJ2-1	TRBV28	-	TGTGCCACAGCCTACAATGAGCAGTTCTTC	CATAYNEQFF
few	TRBJ1-1	TRBV5-6	-	TGTGCCAGCAGCCGGGGTAGGGGGGAAGCTTTCTTT	CASSRGRGEAFF
-	TRBJ2-1	TRBV6-5	TRBD1	TGTGCCAGCAGATTCCGGGACAGGGGGCGCAATGAGCAGTTCTTC	CASRFRDRGRNEQFF
-	TRBJ2-1	TRBV7-5	-	TGTGCCAGAAGATTTTTCAGTTCGCAGTTCTTC	CARRFFSSQFF
few	TRBJ1-2	TRBV5-1	TRBD1	TGCGCCTATTATAAGAGGGGGCGGGGTGGCTACACCTTC	CAYYKRGRGGYTF
once	TRBJ2-2	TRBV11-2	TRBD2	TGTGCCAGCAGCAGGGGACTAGCGGGACCCGCGAACACCGGGGAGCTGTTTTTT	CASSRGLAGPANTGELFF
-	TRBJ2-1	TRBV5-1	TRBD2	TGCGCCAGCAGCTTGGGACTAGCGGGGACGAATGAGCAGTTCTTC	CASSLGLAGTNEQFF
-	TRBJ2-2	TRBV27	TRBD1	TGTGCCAGCAGTAACAGGGGAAACACCGGGGAGCTGTTTTTT	CASSNRGNTGELFF
-	TRBJ2-3	TRBV7-2	-	TGTGCCAGCAGCCCAAGGGGGACCAACACCCCACGTGGGATCGTGCAGTATTTT	CASSPRGTNTPRGIVQYF
-	TRBJ1-4	TRBV13	-	TGTGCCAGCAGCTTAGAATCGAGTTTTGGAAAACTGTTTTTT	CASSLESSFGKLFF
-	TRBJ1-1	TRBV18	TRBD1	TGTGCCAGCTCACCAGGGACAGGGGGGACTGAAGCTTTCTTT	CASSPGTGGTEAFF
-	TRBJ1-3	TRBV10-3	-	TGTGCCATCAGCGGGACACTCAGCTCTGGAAACACCATATATTTT	CAISGTLSSGNTIYF
-	TRBJ1-2	TRBV6-6	-	TGTGCCAGCAGTTATGGGGGGTTTAATGGCTACACCTTC	CASSYGGFNGYTF
-	TRBJ1-4	TRBV7-2	-	TGTGCCAGCAGCTTAGCTACAGGGACGGTGGGAAAACTGTTTTTT	CASSLATGTVGKLFF
-	TRBJ1-1	TRBV27	-	TGTGCCAGTAGACAGAGCATGAACACTGAAGCTTTCTTT	CASRQSMNTEAFF
-	TRBJ2-7	TRBV25-1	-	TGTGCCAGCAGTGACGGAACCTACGAGCGGTACTTC	CASSDGTYERYF
-	TRBJ1-1	TRBV10-3	TRBD1	TGTGCCATCAGTGAGTGGACAGGTGAAGCTTTCTTT	CAISEWTGEAFF
-	TRBJ2-3	TRBV28	TRBD2	TGTGCCAGCAGTTTCTCGGGACTAGCGGGACCTAGCACAGATACGCAGTATTTT	CASSFSGLAGPSTDTQYF
-	TRBJ2-3	TRBV6-6	-	TGTGCCAGCAGTTATATGAGCGGTTTATCTACAGATACGCAGTATTTT	CASSYMSGLSTDTQYF
-	TRBJ2-2	TRBV28	-	TGTGCCAGCAGAAAGGGGTTCGGCGGGGAGCTGTTTTTT	CASRKGFGGELFF
-	TRBJ1-2	TRBV6-1	TRBD1	TGTGCCAGCACTCCGGGACAGACCTATGGCTACACCTTC	CASTPGQTYGYTF
-	TRBJ1-5	TRBV7-9	-	TGTGCCAGCAGCTTAGAAGCGGGCACAAGGGGCAATCAGCCCCAGCATTTT	CASSLEAGTRGNQPQHF
few	TRBJ2-7	TRBV6-1	-	TGTGCCAGCCTTCGGGGAAAAGGCAACGAGCAGTACTTC	CASLRGKGNEQYF
-	TRBJ2-1	TRBV5-1	-	TGCGCCAGCAGGCCCGAAGCCCATGTTGGCAATGAGCAGTTCTTC	CASRPEAHVGNEQFF
-	TRBJ2-7	TRBV6-1	-	TGTGCCAGCAGTGATAGTCAGGGCAACTACGAGCAGTACTTC	CASSDSQGNYEQYF
-	TRBJ2-7	TRBV15	TRBD2	TGTGCCACCAGCAGAGATACTAGCGGGAGCTACGAGCAGTACTTC	CATSRDTSGSYEQYF
-	TRBJ1-4	TRBV5-6	TRBD1	TGTGCCAGCAGCTTGACCGGGACAGGGGAATTTAATGAAAAACTGTTTTTT	CASSLTGTGEFNEKLFF